What follows are 17 T cell receptor beta chains derived from one specimen sequenced in a study of early T cells in non-severe SARS-CoV-2 infection (dated by TCRdb to 2020 to 2023). Receptor libraries were prepared by 5' RACE. This sample was sequenced with a NextSeq 500. TCRdb itself trimmed the public reads at Q25 with fastp, ran MiXCR and retained productive beta chains. When rows share a CDR3 protein, they turn into one entry using the most common DNA and genes. The sample data list 40,000 to 55,000 distinct CDR3 sequences, and 12% of these were observed just once. Approximately 15% of the sample belongs to the ten largest clones. The sequenced sample consisted of whole blood. These receptor sequences come from an adult who was a healthcare worker with PCR-confirmed SARS-CoV-2 infection or an uninfected control (not recorded which).

This clonotype was picked up many times. The rearrangement joins TRBV6-2 or TRBV6-3 to TRBJ2-1, with 10 bases identical to TRBD1. J was trimmed by 7 bases and V by 3 bases; bases with no gene match: 6. CDR1 MNHEY and CDR2 SVGEGT come from the germline V gene. This CDR3 has 15 amino acids. CDR3 sequence (DNA): TGTGCCAGCAGTTATGGGACAGGGGAAGTGAATGAGCAGTTCTTC. It is translated as CASSYGTGEVNEQFF.

This clonotype appeared a few times. The chain couples TRBV12-3 or TRBV12-4 to TRBJ1-2; D not certain. This CDR3 has 14 amino acids. The V end lost 5 bases, the J end lost 1 base, and 11 bases lay between the germline ends. This CDR3 reads CASSRTAFNYGYTF. As DNA, the CDR3 is TGTGCCAGCAGTCGGACGGCGTTTAACTATGGCTACACCTTC.

This clonotype was seen at least ten times. Its ends do not fully match the called genes, so a read error is possible. The rearrangement joins TRBV7-7 to TRBJ2-7; D is uncertain. The length of the CDR3 is 13 residues. Germline V lookup: CDR1 SSHAT, CDR2 FNYEAQ (reference sequence). This chain's CDR3 is CASSPTWTGEQYF. DNA for the CDR3: TGTGCTAGCAGCCCTACATGGACCGGGGAGCAGTACTTC.

The chain carries TRBV28 and TRBJ1-5; D is perhaps TRBD1 (5 bases). The CDR3 runs to 15 residues. Trimming cost V 3 bases and J 2 bases, with 11 bases left between them. Per germline, CDR1 MDHEN and CDR2 SYDVKM. As DNA, the CDR3 is TGTGCCAGCAGTTTGGGGACCCGAGGCAATCAGCCCCAGCATTTT. Amino acids: CASSLGTRGNQPQHF.

V and J are TRBV29-1 and TRBJ2-5; D may be TRBD1 (6 bases). This CDR3 is built from 11 residues. V gave up 7 bases and J gave up 5 bases, with 11 bases separating them. Germline CDR1 and CDR2: SQVTM and ANQGSEA. The CDR3 protein is CSAWQGETQYF. The CDR3 DNA reads TGCAGCGCCTGGCAGGGGGAGACCCAGTACTTC.

Only a few counts were recorded for this clonotype. V and J are TRBV4-1 and TRBJ1-2; D possibly corresponds to TRBD1 (6 bases). Trimming pared 0 bases from V and 6 bases from J, leaving 14 bases between. The V gene's germline CDR1 is MGHRA and CDR2 YSYEKL. CDR3 size: 15 residues. The DNA for the CDR3 is TGCGCCAGCAGCCAAGATTATAGGACAGTAAATGGCTACACCTTC. This codes for CASSQDYRTVNGYTF.

On this clonotype itself: A much more abundant neighbour one base away suggests this may be a read error. The rearrangement uses TRBV18 and TRBJ2-7; D is unresolved. The CDR3 sequence is 11 residues long. Per germline, CDR1 KGHSH and CDR2 LQKENI. CDR3 loop: CASSPKNEPYF. Here the CDR3 DNA reads TGTGCCAGCTCACCAAAGAACGAGCCGTACTTC.

This clonotype occurred a few times. A junction end diverges from the germline sequence, so it may reflect a read error. The chain links TRBV18 to TRBJ1-2; tentative D call: TRBD1 (6 bases). This CDR3 contains 13 residues. The germline CDR1 and CDR2 sequences are KGHSH and LQKENI. Here the CDR3 reads CTSSPARQDGYTF. CDR3 DNA: TGTACCAGCTCACCAGCGAGACAGGATGGCTACACCTTC.

This clonotype appeared many times. The chain employs TRBV4-3 and TRBJ2-1; perhaps D is TRBD1 or TRBD2 (5 bases each). V was cut by 0 bases and J by 9 bases, with 21 bases left in between. Germline CDR1 reads LGHNA; CDR2 reads YSLEER. The CDR3 runs to 17 residues. The CDR3 bases are TGCGCCAGCAGCCAAGATGGGGCAGGGCTTGTGAGGGGTGAGCAGTTCTTC. It codes for CASSQDGAGLVRGEQFF.

A few counts support this clonotype. This sequence joins TRBV9 and TRBJ2-1; 7 nucleotides align to TRBD2. The germline gives CDR1 SGDLS, CDR2 YYNGEE. This CDR3 has 13 residues. V trimming: 4 bases; J trimming: 7 bases; junction bases outside the gene matches: 5. The CDR3 DNA sequence: TGTGCCAGCAGCCCAACCGGGGGGAATGAGCAGTTCTTC. Translating gives CASSPTGGNEQFF.

This clonotype appeared many times. The chain recombines TRBV7-2 with TRBJ2-1, with TRBD2 matching over 8 bases. This CDR3 region has 16 residues. J lost 7 bases, V lost 0 bases, and 8 bases had no gene match. Germline V CDR1 and CDR2: SGHTA, FQGNSA. CDR3 protein: CASSLAFGGGRNEQFF. CDR3 bases: TGTGCCAGCAGCTTAGCGTTTGGCGGGGGGAGAAATGAGCAGTTCTTC.

This clonotype was seen more than once but under ten times. This chain joins TRBV29-1 and TRBJ2-5; the D is unclear. The CDR3 runs to 10 residues. Germline CDR1 and CDR2: SQVTM and ANQGSEA. Trimming removed 7 bases from V and 5 bases from J, with 8 bases in between. This chain's CDR3 is CSGAEETQYF. The CDR3 DNA follows: TGCAGCGGGGCTGAGGAGACCCAGTACTTC.

This clonotype turned up a few times. V is TRBV12-3 or TRBV12-4 and J is TRBJ2-5; D is perhaps TRBD2 (6 bases). CDR3 size: 13 residues. The V end was cut by 8 bases, the J end by 5 bases, with 15 bases between. CDR3 residues: CASLGTWGETQYF. The DNA for the CDR3 is TGTGCCAGCCTTGGGACTTGGGGCGAGACCCAGTACTTC.

This clonotype was detected many times. DNA for the CDR3: TGTGCCAGCAGTCCTACAGGGGGAACTAGCACAGATACGCAGTATTTT. Protein product: CASSPTGGTSTDTQYF. The chain is built from TRBV6-6 and TRBJ2-3; 8 bases align to TRBD1. The CDR3 is 16 amino acids. Losses at the gene ends were 5 bases for V and 0 bases for J; bases not matched to a gene: 7. Germline assignment: CDR1 MNHNY and CDR2 SVGAGI (reference sequence).

This clonotype was recorded a few times. V is TRBV4-3 and J is TRBJ1-4; D unresolved. The CDR3 consists of 15 residues. V was shortened by 0 bases and J by 7 bases, with 12 bases between the two germline ends. Looked up from germline, CDR1 is LGHNA and CDR2 is YSLEER. Here the CDR3 reads CASSQEDRVFEKLFF. In nucleotides, the CDR3 is TGCGCCAGCAGCCAAGAAGATCGTGTATTTGAAAAACTGTTTTTT.

This clonotype was seen many times. The chain uses TRBV4-2 and TRBJ2-3, with D possibly being TRBD2 (7 bases). The length of the CDR3 is 18 residues. The V gene lost 0 bases and the J gene lost 2 bases, with 18 bases spanning the gap. Germline-derived CDR1 and CDR2 are LGHNA and YNFKEQ. The CDR3 DNA sequence: TGTGCCAGCAGCCAAGAGAAGGGGGGGAACCCTCCCACAGATACGCAGTATTTT. This codes for CASSQEKGGNPPTDTQYF.

In this sample, this clonotype turned up many times. V gene TRBV10-3 combines with J gene TRBJ2-1, with unresolved D. Trimming took off 6 bases at V and 3 bases at J, with 3 bases between the two ends. The CDR3 is 11 amino acids. Germline CDR1 and CDR2: ENHRY and SYGVKD. CDR3 sequence reads: CAIRGYNEQFF. The CDR3 nucleotides read TGTGCCATCAGAGGCTACAATGAGCAGTTCTTC.